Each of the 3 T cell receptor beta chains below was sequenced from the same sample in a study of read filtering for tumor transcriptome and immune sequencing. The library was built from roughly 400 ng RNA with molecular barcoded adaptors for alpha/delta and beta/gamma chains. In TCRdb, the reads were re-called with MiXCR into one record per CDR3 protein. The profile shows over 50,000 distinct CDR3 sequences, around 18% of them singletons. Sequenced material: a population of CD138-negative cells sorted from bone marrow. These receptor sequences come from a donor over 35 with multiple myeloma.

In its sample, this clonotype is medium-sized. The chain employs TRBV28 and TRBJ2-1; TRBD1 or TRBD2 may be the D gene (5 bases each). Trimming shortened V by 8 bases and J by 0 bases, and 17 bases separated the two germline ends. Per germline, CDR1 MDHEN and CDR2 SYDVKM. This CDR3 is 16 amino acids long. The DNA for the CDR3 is TGTGCCAGCCCCCCTCCGGGACGGAGCTCCTACAATGAGCAGTTCTTC. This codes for CASPPPGRSSYNEQFF.

The CDR3 sequence: CASSLDQGPKGTQYF. The DNA of the CDR3 is TGTGCCAGCAGCTTAGATCAGGGCCCAAAAGGGACCCAGTACTTC. V is TRBV11-2 and J is TRBJ2-5; D perhaps matches TRBD1 (5 bases). This CDR3 contains 15 residues. CDR1 and CDR2 from the germline V gene are SGHAT and FQNNGV. Trimming stripped 0 bases from V and 7 bases from J, with 15 bases between.

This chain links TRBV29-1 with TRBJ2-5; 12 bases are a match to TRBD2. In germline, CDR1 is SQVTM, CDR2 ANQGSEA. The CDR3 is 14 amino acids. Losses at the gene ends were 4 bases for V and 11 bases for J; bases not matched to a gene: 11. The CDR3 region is CSVVTSGRGVTQYF. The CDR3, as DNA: TGCAGCGTTGTGACTAGCGGGAGAGGCGTGACTCAGTACTTC.